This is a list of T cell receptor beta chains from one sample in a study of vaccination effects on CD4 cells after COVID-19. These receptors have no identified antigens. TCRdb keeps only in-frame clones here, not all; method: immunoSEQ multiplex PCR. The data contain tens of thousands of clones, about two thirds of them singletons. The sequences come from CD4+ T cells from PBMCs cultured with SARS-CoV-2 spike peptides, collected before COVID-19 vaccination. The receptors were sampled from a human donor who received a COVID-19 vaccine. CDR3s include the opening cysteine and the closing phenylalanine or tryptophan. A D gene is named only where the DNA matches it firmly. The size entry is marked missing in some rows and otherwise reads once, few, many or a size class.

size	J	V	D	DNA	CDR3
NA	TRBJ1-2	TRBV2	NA	TGTGCCAGCATCGTCAGGGTGACTAACTATGGCTACACCTTC	CASIVRVTNYGYTF
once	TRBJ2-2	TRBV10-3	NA	TGTGCCATCAGTGGGGGCCCCGGGGAGCTGTTTTTT	CAISGGPGELFF
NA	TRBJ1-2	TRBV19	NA	TGTGCCAGTACAAGAGGAGGGCAGAGGCGAGCTGGTGGCTACACCTTC	CASTRGGQRRAGGYTF
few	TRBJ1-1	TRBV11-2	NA	TGTGCCAGCAGCTTGAAATTCGGGGAAATGAACACTGAAGCTTTCTTT	CASSLKFGEMNTEAFF
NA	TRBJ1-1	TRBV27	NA	TGTGCCAGCAGTCCCAGAACGAACACTGAAGCTTTCTTT	CASSPRTNTEAFF
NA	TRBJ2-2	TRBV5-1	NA	TGCGCCAGCAGGGGGGAGTTCCTCACCGGGGAGCTGTTTTTT	CASRGEFLTGELFF
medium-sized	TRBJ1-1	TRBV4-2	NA	TGTGCCAGCAGCCAAGATTGGGAGGGATTAGTTGAAGCTTTCTTT	CASSQDWEGLVEAFF
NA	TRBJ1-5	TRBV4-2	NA	TGTGCCAGCAGCCAAGATCGGCGGAATCAGCCCCAGCATTTT	CASSQDRRNQPQHF
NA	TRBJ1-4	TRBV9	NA	TGTGCCAGCAGCGTCGGGCCCTCTAATGAAAAACTGTTTTTT	CASSVGPSNEKLFF
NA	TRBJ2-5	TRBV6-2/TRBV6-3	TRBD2	TGTGCCAGCAGCTTGATTAGCGGGGGGCAGGAGACCCAGTACTTC	CASSLISGGQETQYF
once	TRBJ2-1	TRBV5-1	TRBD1	TGCGCCAGCAGCTCGCCGGGACAGTACAATGAGCAGTTCTTC	CASSSPGQYNEQFF
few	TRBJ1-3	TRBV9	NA	TGTGCCAGCAGCGTAGTTCCTAAACCCGGAACACGGAACACCATATATTTT	CASSVVPKPGTRNTIYF
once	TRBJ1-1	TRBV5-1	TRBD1	TGCGCCAGCGGGGCGACAGGGCGGTTCACTGAAGCTTTCTTT	CASGATGRFTEAFF
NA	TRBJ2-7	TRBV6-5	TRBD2	TGTGCCAGCAGTCGACTAGCGGGTAGGGTCTACGAGCAGTACTTC	CASSRLAGRVYEQYF
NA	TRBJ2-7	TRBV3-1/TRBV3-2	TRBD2	TGTGCCAGCAGCCAATTAGGAGCGGGAGGGCCGTGGGAGCAGTACTTC	CASSQLGAGGPWEQYF
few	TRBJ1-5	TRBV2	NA	TGTGCCAGCAGTGGTAGGGTGAATCAGCCCCAGCATTTT	CASSGRVNQPQHF
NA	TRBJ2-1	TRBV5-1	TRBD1	TGCGCCAGCAGCCCGGGGGAGGGGACAGGGGGTTACAATGAGCAGTTCTTC	CASSPGEGTGGYNEQFF
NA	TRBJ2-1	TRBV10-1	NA	TGCGCCAGCAGTGAATTGTACGGTTTATACAATGAGCAGTTCTTC	CASSELYGLYNEQFF
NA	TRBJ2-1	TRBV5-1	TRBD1	TGCGCCAGCAGGCTCGGACAGGGTAGAGGTGAGCAGTTCTTC	CASRLGQGRGEQFF
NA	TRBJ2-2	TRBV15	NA	TGTGCCACCAGCAGCGAGACAGGCAACACCGGGGAGCTGTTTTTT	CATSSETGNTGELFF
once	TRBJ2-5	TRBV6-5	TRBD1	TGTGCCGCAACCCGGGACAGGGGGCGAGAGACCCAGTACTTC	CAATRDRGRETQYF
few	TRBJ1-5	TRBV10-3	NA	TGTGCCATCAGTGGCTCTCACAAAAGAGATGATAGCAATCAGCCCCAGCATTTT	CAISGSHKRDDSNQPQHF
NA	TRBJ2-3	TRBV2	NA	TGTGCCAGCAGACCCGGAACGACCGGGGGTGGGGGAGATACGCAGTATTTT	CASRPGTTGGGGDTQYF
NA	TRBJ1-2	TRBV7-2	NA	TGTGCCAGCAGCTGGTACAGTAACTATGGCTACACCTTC	CASSWYSNYGYTF
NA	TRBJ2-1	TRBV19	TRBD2	TGTGCCAGTAGTATAGATCTGGCTAGCGGGAGTTTTGGGCAGTTCTTC	CASSIDLASGSFGQFF
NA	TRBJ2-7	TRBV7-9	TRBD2	TGTGCCAGCAGCTTCGGACTAGCGGGAGAAGGAAACGAGCAGTACTTC	CASSFGLAGEGNEQYF
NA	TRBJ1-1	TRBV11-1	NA	TGTGCCAGCAGCTTGGGGAGTTTGGCTTTCTTT	CASSLGSLAFF